A selection of T cell receptor beta chains follows, all from one sample in a study of blood T cell repertoires in COVID-19. Clones were sequenced by immunoSEQ multiplex PCR, and TCRdb holds only the in-frame ones, with some missing. Here the sample spans a few hundred thousand clones, 80% to 90% being singletons. The source material was peripheral blood. All receptors come from a woman aged 55-70 years with COVID-19, enrolled during active disease. Each CDR3 is given with its conserved first and last residue. A D gene is named only where the DNA matches it firmly. The listing skips clone size in some rows; elsewhere it reads once, few, many or a size class.

j_call d_call v_call clone_size cdr3_aa cdr3_nt
TRBJ1-4 NA TRBV7-8 NA CASSPRDSNEKLFF TGTGCCAGCAGCCCTCGGGACTCCAATGAAAAACTGTTTTTT
TRBJ1-5 NA TRBV21-1 NA CASSNRGDNQPQHF TGTGCCAGCAGCAACAGGGGTGACAATCAGCCCCAGCATTTT
TRBJ1-1 NA TRBV5-1 NA CASSLRATGSGYTEAFF TGCGCCAGCAGCTTAAGGGCCACGGGGAGCGGATACACTGAAGCTTTCTTT
TRBJ1-6 NA TRBV7-9 NA CASSLGHGSASF TGTGCCAGCAGCTTAGGGCACGGGTCAGCGTCTTTT
TRBJ2-6 NA TRBV6-4 once CASRAGQANVLTF TGTGCCAGCAGGGCCGGACAGGCCAACGTCCTGACTTTC
TRBJ1-6 NA TRBV18 NA CASSTGNNSPLHF TGTGCCAGCTCCACAGGGAACAATTCACCCCTCCACTTT
TRBJ2-1 NA TRBV30 NA CAWTPRGRKRGNEQFF TGTGCCTGGACCCCGAGGGGGCGGAAGCGGGGGAATGAGCAGTTCTTC
TRBJ2-1 TRBD2 TRBV6-6 NA CASRRLAANNEQFF TGTGCCAGCAGGAGACTAGCGGCCAACAATGAGCAGTTCTTC
TRBJ1-3 NA TRBV6-5 NA CASSYRQAAGNTIYF TGTGCCAGCAGTTACAGGCAGGCCGCTGGAAACACCATATATTTT
TRBJ2-6 TRBD2 TRBV18 NA CASSPPEGWGGLRSGANVLTF TGTGCCAGCTCACCACCTGAGGGGTGGGGAGGGCTTCGCTCTGGGGCCAACGTCCTGACTTTC
TRBJ2-7 NA TRBV9 NA CASSPPYRRNEQYF TGTGCCAGCAGCCCACCCTACAGGAGAAACGAGCAGTACTTC
TRBJ1-1 NA TRBV18 NA CASSPLTGNTEAFF TGTGCCAGCTCACCTCTAACAGGGAACACTGAAGCTTTCTTT
TRBJ1-2 NA TRBV30 many CASETGFLGGYTF TGTGCCTCAGAAACGGGTTTCTTAGGTGGCTACACCTTC
TRBJ1-6 NA TRBV5-1 once CASSSLESSYNSPLHF TGCGCCAGCAGTTCCCTGGAGAGCTCCTATAATTCACCCCTCCACTTT